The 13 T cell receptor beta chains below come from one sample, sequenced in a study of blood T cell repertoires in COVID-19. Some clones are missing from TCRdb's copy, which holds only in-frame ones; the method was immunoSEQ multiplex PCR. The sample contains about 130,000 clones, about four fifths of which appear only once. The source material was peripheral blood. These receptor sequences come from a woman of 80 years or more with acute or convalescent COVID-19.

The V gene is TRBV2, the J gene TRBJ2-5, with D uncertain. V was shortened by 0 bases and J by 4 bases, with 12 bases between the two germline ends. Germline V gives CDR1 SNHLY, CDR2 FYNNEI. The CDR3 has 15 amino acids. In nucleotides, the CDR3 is TGTGCCAGCAGTGAAGCCGGAGCAAATCGAGAGACCCAGTACTTC. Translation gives CASSEAGANRETQYF. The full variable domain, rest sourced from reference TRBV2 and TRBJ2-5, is EPEVTQTPSHQVTQMGQEVILRCVPISNHLYFYWYRQILGQKVEFLVSFYNNEISEKSEIFDDQFSVERPDGSNFTLKIRSTKLEDSAMYFCASSEAGANRETQYFGPGTRLLVL.

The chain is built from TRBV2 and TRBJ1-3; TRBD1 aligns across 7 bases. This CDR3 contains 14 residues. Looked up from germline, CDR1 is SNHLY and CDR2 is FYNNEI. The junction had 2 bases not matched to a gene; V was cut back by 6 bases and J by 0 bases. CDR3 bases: TGTGCCAGCAGCTGGACAGGCTCTGGAAACACCATATATTTT. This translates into CASSWTGSGNTIYF.

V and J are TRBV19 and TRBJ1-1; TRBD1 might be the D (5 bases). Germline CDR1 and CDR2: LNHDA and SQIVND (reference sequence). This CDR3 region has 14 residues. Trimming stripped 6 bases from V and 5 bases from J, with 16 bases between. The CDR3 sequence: CASRAMTAGTEAFF. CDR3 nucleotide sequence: TGTGCCAGTAGGGCGATGACAGCGGGGACTGAAGCTTTCTTT.

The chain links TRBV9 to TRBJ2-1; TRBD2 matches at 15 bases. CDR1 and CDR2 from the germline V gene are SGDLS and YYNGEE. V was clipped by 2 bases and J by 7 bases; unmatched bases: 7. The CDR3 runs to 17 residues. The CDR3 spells CASSVGLAGGRWNEQFF. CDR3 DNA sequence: TGTGCCAGCAGCGTCGGACTAGCGGGGGGGCGGTGGAATGAGCAGTTCTTC. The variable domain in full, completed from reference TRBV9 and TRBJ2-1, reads DSGVTQTPKHLITATGQRVTLRCSPRSGDLSVYWYQQSLDQGLQFLIQYYNGEERAKGNILERFSAQQFPDLHSELNLSSLELGDSALYFCASSVGLAGGRWNEQFFGPGTRLTVL.

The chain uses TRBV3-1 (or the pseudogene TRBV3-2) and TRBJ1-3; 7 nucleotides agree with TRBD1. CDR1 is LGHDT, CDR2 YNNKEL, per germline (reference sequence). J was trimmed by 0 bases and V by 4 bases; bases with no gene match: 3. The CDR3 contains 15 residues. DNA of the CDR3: TGTGCCAGCAGCCGGAGACAGGGCTCTGGAAACACCATATATTTT. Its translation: CASSRRQGSGNTIYF.

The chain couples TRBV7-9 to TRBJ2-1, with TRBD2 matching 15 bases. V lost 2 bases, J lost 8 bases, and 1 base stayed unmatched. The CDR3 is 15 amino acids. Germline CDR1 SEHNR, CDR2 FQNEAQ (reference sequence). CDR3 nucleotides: TGTGCCAGCAGCTTATGGACTAGCGGGGGGGATGAGCAGTTCTTC. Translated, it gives CASSLWTSGGDEQFF.

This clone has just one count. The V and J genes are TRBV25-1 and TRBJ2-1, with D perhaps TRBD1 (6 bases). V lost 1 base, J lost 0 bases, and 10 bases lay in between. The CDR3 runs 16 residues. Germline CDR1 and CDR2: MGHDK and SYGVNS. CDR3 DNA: TGTGCCAGCAGTGAATTGGGGGCCAACTCCTACAATGAGCAGTTCTTC. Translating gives CASSELGANSYNEQFF.

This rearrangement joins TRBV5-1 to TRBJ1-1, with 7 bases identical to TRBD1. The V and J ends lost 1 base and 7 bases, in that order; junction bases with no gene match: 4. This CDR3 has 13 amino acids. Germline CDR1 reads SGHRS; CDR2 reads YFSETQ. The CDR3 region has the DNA TGCGCCAGCAGCTTGTCGGGACAGCTTGAAGCTTTCTTT. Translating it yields CASSLSGQLEAFF.

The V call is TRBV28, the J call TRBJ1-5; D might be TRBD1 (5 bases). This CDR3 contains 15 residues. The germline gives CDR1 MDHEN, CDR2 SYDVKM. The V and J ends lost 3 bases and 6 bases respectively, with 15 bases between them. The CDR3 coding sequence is TGTGCCAGCAGTTTCACAGGAGACTCTACTCAGCCCCAGCATTTT. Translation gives CASSFTGDSTQPQHF.

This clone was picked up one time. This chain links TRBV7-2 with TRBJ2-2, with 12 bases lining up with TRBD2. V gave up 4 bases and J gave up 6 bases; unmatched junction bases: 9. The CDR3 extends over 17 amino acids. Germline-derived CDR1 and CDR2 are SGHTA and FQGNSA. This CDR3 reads CASSSSGGAWWAGELFF. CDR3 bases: TGTGCCAGCAGCTCTAGCGGGGGGGCCTGGTGGGCCGGGGAGCTGTTTTTT.

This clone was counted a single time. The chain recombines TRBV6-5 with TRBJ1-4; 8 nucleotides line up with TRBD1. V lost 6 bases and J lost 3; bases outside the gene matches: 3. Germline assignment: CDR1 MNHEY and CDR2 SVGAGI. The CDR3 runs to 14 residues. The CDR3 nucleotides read TGTGCCAGCAGACAACAGGGGGCTAATGAAAAACTGTTTTTT. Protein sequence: CASRQQGANEKLFF.

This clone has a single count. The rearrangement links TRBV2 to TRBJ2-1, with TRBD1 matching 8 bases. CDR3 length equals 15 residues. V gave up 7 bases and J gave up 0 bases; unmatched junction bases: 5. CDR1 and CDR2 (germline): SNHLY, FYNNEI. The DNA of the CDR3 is TGTGCCAGCACTAGGGACAGGAGCTCCTACAATGAGCAGTTCTTC. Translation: CASTRDRSSYNEQFF. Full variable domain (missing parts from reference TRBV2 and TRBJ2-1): EPEVTQTPSHQVTQMGQEVILRCVPISNHLYFYWYRQILGQKVEFLVSFYNNEISEKSEIFDDQFSVERPDGSNFTLKIRSTKLEDSAMYFCASTRDRSSYNEQFFGPGTRLTVL.

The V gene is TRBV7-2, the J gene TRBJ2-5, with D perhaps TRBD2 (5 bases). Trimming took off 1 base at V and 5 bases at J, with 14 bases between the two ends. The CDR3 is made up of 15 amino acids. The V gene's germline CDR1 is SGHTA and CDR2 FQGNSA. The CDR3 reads CASSLVGPGWETQYF. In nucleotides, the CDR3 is TGTGCCAGCAGCTTAGTGGGCCCGGGATGGGAGACCCAGTACTTC.